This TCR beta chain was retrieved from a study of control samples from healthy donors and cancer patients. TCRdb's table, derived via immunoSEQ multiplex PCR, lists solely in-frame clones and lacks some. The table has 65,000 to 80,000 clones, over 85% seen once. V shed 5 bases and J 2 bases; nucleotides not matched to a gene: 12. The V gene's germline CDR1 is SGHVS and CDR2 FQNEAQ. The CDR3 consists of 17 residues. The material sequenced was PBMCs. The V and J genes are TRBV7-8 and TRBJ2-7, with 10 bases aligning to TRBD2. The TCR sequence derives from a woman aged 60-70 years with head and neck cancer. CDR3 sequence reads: CASSAGGIAGGTYEQYF. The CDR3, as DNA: TGTGCCAGCAGCGCCGGGGGGATAGCGGGAGGAACCTACGAGCAGTACTTC. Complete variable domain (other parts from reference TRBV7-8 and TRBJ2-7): GAGVSQSPRYKVAKRGQDVALRCDPISGHVSLFWYQQALGQGPEFLTYFQNEAQLDKSGLPSDRFFAERPEGSVSTLKIQRTQQEDSAVYLCASSAGGIAGGTYEQYFGPGTRLTVT.